The entry below gives a single T cell receptor (beta chain) sequence along with its context. This entry belongs to a study of blood T cell repertoires in COVID-19. In the study overall: The analysed material was cDNA or gDNA that came from T cells, B-cell-depleted T cells, or PBMCs.

The germline V and J ends were trimmed by 5 bases and 3 bases, with 9 bases remaining between them. Germline V gene lookup returns CDR1 SGHAT and CDR2 FQNNGV. This CDR3 comprises 13 residues. The table came from immunoSEQ multiplex PCR; TCRdb's copy has only in-frame clones and leaves some out. The repertoire holds about 36,000 clones, with roughly 90% as singletons. This sequence was found in a man in his sixties with acute or convalescent COVID-19. The sequenced material came from peripheral blood. The V call is TRBV11-2, the J call TRBJ2-3; D not resolved. Here the CDR3 reads CASSAHLTDTQYF. The CDR3 nucleotides are TGTGCCAGCAGCGCCCATCTAACAGATACGCAGTATTTT.